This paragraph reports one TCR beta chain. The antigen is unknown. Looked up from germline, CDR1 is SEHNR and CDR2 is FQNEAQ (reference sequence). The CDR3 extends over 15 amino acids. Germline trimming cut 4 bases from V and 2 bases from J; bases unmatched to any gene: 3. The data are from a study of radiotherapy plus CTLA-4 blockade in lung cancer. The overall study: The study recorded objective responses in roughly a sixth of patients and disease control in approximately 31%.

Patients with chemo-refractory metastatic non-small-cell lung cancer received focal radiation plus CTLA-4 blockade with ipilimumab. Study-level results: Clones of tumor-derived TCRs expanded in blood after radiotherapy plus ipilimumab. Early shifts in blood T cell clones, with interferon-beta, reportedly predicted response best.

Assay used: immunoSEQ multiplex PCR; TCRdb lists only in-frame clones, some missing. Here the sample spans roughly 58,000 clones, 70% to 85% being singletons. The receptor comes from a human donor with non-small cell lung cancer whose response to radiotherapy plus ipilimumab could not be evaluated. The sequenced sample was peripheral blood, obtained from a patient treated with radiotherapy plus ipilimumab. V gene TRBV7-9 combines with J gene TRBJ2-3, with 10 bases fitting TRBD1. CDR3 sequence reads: CASSSGQGPTDTQYF. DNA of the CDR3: TGTGCCAGCAGCTCGGGACAGGGGCCCACAGATACGCAGTATTTT.